A selection of T cell receptor beta chains follows, all from one sample in a study of beta chain features in type 1 diabetes. The assay was immunoSEQ multiplex PCR, and TCRdb's table has in-frame clones only and misses some. The table has 150,000 or so clones, 7.5% to 9.5% seen once. The sample was central memory CD4+ T cells from blood. The receptors here all came from a woman aged 18-29 years with type 1 diabetes. Each CDR3 is given with its conserved first and last residue. A D gene is named only where the DNA matches it firmly. The listing skips clone size in some rows; elsewhere it reads once, few, many or a size class.

TRBV19	few	-	TRBJ2-5	TGTGCCAGTAGTATCAGAGAGACCCAGTACTTC	CASSIRETQYF
TRBV6-6	-	-	TRBJ1-2	TGTGCCAGCAGTTCGAACTATGGCTACACCTTC	CASSSNYGYTF
TRBV29-1	-	-	TRBJ2-7	TGCAGCGCACGCGACAGCTCCTACGAGCAGTACTTC	CSARDSSYEQYF
TRBV7-2	few	-	TRBJ2-7	TGTGCCAGCACCCCCGAGGGTACCTACGAGCAGTACTTC	CASTPEGTYEQYF
TRBV28	few	-	TRBJ1-1	TGTGCCAGCAGTCGTGCCCAGCCTAGGAACACTGAAGCTTTCTTT	CASSRAQPRNTEAFF
TRBV7-9	few	-	TRBJ1-2	TGTGCCAGCAGCCTCACAGATAACTATGGCTACACCTTC	CASSLTDNYGYTF
TRBV14	few	-	TRBJ2-7	TGTGCCAGCAGCCAAGCCCGGGGGTGGGAGTACTTC	CASSQARGWEYF
TRBV7-2	few	TRBD2	TRBJ2-3	TGTGCCAGCAGCTTAGCGGCCGGGGGGAGGAGAGATACGCAGTATTTT	CASSLAAGGRRDTQYF
TRBV2	-	-	TRBJ2-2	TGTGCCAGCAGCCCCGGGACTCACACCGGGGAGCTGTTTTTT	CASSPGTHTGELFF
TRBV7-8	-	TRBD1	TRBJ2-7	TGTGCCAGCAGCGTAGGACAGGTTTCCTACGAGCAGTACTTC	CASSVGQVSYEQYF
TRBV11-1	few	-	TRBJ2-7	TGTGCCAGCAGCCCCGACGGGACCTACGAGCAGTACTTC	CASSPDGTYEQYF
TRBV10-3	few	TRBD2	TRBJ2-1	TGTGCCATCAGGGATAGCGGGAGTAACAATGAGCAGTTCTTC	CAIRDSGSNNEQFF